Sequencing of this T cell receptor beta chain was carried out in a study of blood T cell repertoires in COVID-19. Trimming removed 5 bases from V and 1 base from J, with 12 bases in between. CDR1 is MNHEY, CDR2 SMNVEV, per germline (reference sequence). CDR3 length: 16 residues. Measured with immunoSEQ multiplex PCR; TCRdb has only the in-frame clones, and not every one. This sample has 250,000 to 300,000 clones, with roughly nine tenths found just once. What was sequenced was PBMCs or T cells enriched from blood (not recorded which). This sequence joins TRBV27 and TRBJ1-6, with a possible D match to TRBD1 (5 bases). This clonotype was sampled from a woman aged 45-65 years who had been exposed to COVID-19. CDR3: CASSIQGISYNSPLHF. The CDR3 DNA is TGTGCCAGCAGTATCCAGGGTATATCCTATAATTCACCCCTCCACTTT.